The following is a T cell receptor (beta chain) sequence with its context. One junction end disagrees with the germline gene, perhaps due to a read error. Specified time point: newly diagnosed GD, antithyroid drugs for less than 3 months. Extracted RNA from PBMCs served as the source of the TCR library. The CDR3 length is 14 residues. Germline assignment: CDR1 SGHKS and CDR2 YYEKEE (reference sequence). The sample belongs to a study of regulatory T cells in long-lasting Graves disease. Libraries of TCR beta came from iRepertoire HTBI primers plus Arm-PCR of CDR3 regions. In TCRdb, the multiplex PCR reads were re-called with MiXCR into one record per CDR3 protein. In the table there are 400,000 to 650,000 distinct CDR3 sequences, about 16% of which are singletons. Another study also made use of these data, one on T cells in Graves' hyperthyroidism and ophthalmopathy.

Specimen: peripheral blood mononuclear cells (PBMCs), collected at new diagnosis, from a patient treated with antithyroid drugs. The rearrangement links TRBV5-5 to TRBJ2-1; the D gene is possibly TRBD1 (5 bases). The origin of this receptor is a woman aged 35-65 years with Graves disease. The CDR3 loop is CASSINRLPNEQFF. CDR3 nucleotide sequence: TGCGCCAGCAGCATAAACAGGTTACCAAATGAGCAGTTCTTC. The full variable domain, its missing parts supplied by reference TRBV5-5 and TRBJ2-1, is DAGVTQSPTHLIKTRGQQVTLRCSPISGHKSVSWYQQVLGQGPQFIFQYYEKEERGRGNFPDRFSARQFPNYSSELNVNALLLGDSALYLCASSINRLPNEQFFGPGTRLTVL.